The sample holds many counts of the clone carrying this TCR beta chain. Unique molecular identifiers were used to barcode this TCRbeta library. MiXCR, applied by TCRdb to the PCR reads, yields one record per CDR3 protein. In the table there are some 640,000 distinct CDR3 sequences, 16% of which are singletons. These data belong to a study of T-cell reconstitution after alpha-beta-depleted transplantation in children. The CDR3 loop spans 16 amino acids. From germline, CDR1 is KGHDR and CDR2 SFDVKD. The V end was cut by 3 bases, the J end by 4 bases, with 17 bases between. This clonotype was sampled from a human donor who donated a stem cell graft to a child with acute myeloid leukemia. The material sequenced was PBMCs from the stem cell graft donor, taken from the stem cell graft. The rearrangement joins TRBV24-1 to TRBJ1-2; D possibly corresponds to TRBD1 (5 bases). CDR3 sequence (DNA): TGTGCCACCAGTGATCCTACGCAGGGAAAGGTCTATGGCTACACCTTC. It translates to CATSDPTQGKVYGYTF.